This T cell receptor beta chain was found in a study of T cells in Graves' hyperthyroidism and ophthalmopathy. Amplified TCR beta CDR3 regions derived from RNA transcripts. First-round RT-PCR of the TCR CDR3 relied on the HTBI primer set. MiXCR, applied by TCRdb to the multiplex PCR reads, yields one record per CDR3 protein. The sample carries 600,000 to 850,000 distinct CDR3 sequences, about 17% recorded once. This clonotype was detected a few times. The germline V and J ends were trimmed by 6 bases and 8 bases, with 11 bases remaining between them. The CDR3 has 12 residues. V gene TRBV12-3 or TRBV12-4 combines with J gene TRBJ1-5, with D unclear. This TCR was sampled from a woman aged 45-59 years with Graves' hyperthyroidism that later progressed to Graves' ophthalmopathy. Material: blood. The CDR3 nucleotides read TGTGCCAGCAGCCTCGAGTTGGAGCCCCAGCATTTT. Translation gives CASSLELEPQHF.